This T cell receptor beta chain emerged from a study of T cells in women clearing cervical HPV infection. Study overall: Women with histologically confirmed HPV16-related CIN3 or worse, 2 with invasive cancer, served as cases.

Whole-study results and caveats: Repertoire richness, not evenness, was significantly elevated in CIN3+ cases versus controls.

Turning to this clone: Its specificity is not known.

The assay was immunoSEQ multiplex PCR, and TCRdb's table has in-frame clones only and misses some. In total, the table holds tens of thousands of clones. Cervical HPV DNA detected by MY09/MY11 PCR, typed by dot-blot. Sequenced: blood buffy coat. This receptor was taken from a woman between 18 and 70 years old with a cervical HPV16 infection that either progressed to CIN3+ or cleared (not recorded which).

The part of the CDR3 DNA that was read is TGCAGTGCTAGAGAGAGCTCGTACCCCAATCAGCCC. It translates to CSARESSYPNQP. The whole CDR3 protein reads CSARESSYPNQPQHF. The chain carries TRBV20-1 and TRBJ1-5; D uncertain. Read sequence stops 3 residues before the CDR3 end, and the germline J gene provides the missing end. The V gene lost 0 bases and the J gene lost 3 bases, with 12 bases spanning the gap. The CDR3 length is 15 residues. Germline CDR1 and CDR2: DFQATT and SNEGSKA (reference sequence).